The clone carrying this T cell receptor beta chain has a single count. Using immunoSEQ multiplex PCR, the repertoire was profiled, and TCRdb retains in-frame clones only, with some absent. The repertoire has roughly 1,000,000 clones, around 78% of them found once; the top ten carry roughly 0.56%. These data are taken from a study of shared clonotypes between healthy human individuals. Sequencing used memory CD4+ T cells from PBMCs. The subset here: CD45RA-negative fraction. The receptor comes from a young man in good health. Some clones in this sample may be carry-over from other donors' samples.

For the CDR3, the DNA is TGCGCCAGCAGCTTGATAACTGAAGAGACCCAGTACTTC. This encodes CASSLITEETQYF. V and J are TRBV5-1 and TRBJ2-5; no definite D call. The CDR3 has 13 residues. The germline gives CDR1 SGHRS, CDR2 YFSETQ. Between the trimmed V and J ends, which lost 1 base and 3 bases, there was a span of 7 bases.